The 20 T cell receptor beta chains below come from one sample, sequenced in a study of cytomegalovirus exposure and HLA in healthy donors. With 60 Vbeta and 13 Jbeta primers, the PCR was carried out. Some clones are missing from TCRdb's copy, which holds only in-frame ones; the method was immunoSEQ multiplex PCR. Its table records about 130,000 clones. Sequencing used PBMCs. These receptors originate from a man aged 25-45 years in good health and CMV-seronegative.

The chain employs TRBV2 and TRBJ1-5, with D tentatively TRBD1 (6 bases). The germline gives CDR1 SNHLY, CDR2 FYNNEI. The CDR3 is 15 amino acids. V was cut by 1 base and J by 1 base, with 8 bases left in between. CDR3 amino acids: CASSEGGRSNQPQHF. DNA for the CDR3: TGTGCCAGCAGTGAAGGGGGGCGGAGCAATCAGCCCCAGCATTTT. The whole variable domain, filled in from reference TRBV2 and TRBJ1-5, reads EPEVTQTPSHQVTQMGQEVILRCVPISNHLYFYWYRQILGQKVEFLVSFYNNEISEKSEIFDDQFSVERPDGSNFTLKIRSTKLEDSAMYFCASSEGGRSNQPQHFGDGTRLSIL.

The gene calls are TRBV7-9 and TRBJ2-7; D is possibly TRBD1 (6 bases). The germline V and J ends were trimmed by 6 bases and 5 bases, with 11 bases remaining between them. This CDR3 is 12 amino acids long. Germline V gene sequence: CDR1 SEHNR, CDR2 FQNEAQ (reference sequence). The CDR3 protein is CASRMGQNEQYF. The CDR3 DNA sequence: TGTGCCAGCAGGATGGGACAAAACGAGCAGTACTTC.

The chain carries TRBV6-6 and TRBJ1-1; 9 bases match TRBD1. Germline CDR1 is MNHNY and CDR2 is SVGAGI (reference sequence). Germline trimming cut 2 bases from V and 4 bases from J; bases unmatched to any gene: 8. This CDR3 comprises 16 residues. The CDR3 nucleotides are TGTGCCAGCAGTTACCGAGAGACAGGGGGAGGCACTGAAGCTTTCTTT. This encodes CASSYRETGGGTEAFF.

The chain carries TRBV29-1 and TRBJ2-2, with D possibly TRBD2 on 6 matching bases. Trimming took off 6 bases at V and 4 bases at J, with 18 bases between the two ends. The CDR3 is 15 amino acids. Germline CDR1 SQVTM, CDR2 ANQGSEA. As DNA, the CDR3 is TGCAGCGTCGGGTTCGCGGGAAAGGGCACCGGGGAGCTGTTTTTT. This encodes CSVGFAGKGTGELFF.

The chain couples TRBV5-1 to TRBJ2-7; 11 bases line up with TRBD1. The germline V gene encodes CDR1 SGHRS and CDR2 YFSETQ. The trim removed 4 bases at V and 2 bases at J, leaving 8 bases unmatched. This CDR3 region has 16 residues. CDR3 in amino acids: CASSPLPGQGAYEQYF. DNA for the CDR3: TGCGCCAGCAGCCCCCTCCCGGGACAGGGGGCCTACGAGCAGTACTTC.

The chain couples TRBV5-1 to TRBJ1-2, with D possibly matching TRBD1 (5 bases). This CDR3 region has 13 residues. Germline CDR1 and CDR2: SGHRS and YFSETQ. The ends were cut back, 0 bases at V and 13 bases at J, with 16 bases in the middle. The CDR3 here is CASSLDDRSRLTF. The DNA of the CDR3 is TGCGCCAGCAGCTTGGATGACAGAAGTAGACTCACCTTC.

The CDR3 DNA reads TGTGCCAGCTTGGGGGGGGATCAGCCCCAGCATTTT. Its protein product is CASLGGDQPQHF. This chain joins TRBV5-8 and TRBJ1-5; D may be TRBD1 (5 bases). In germline, CDR1 is SGHTS, CDR2 YDEGEE. This CDR3 has 12 residues. The V end was cut by 7 bases, the J end by 5 bases, with 10 bases between. The whole variable domain, filled in from reference TRBV5-8 and TRBJ1-5, reads EAGVTQSPTHLIKTRGQQATLRCSPISGHTSVYWYQQALGLGLQFLLWYDEGEERNRGNFPPRFSGRQFPNYSSELNVNALELEDSALYLCASLGGDQPQHFGDGTRLSIL.

The J gene is TRBJ2-1, the V gene TRBV28, with 11 positions matching TRBD2. The junction had 5 bases not matched to a gene; V was cut back by 2 bases and J by 5 bases. The germline V gene encodes CDR1 MDHEN and CDR2 SYDVKM. This CDR3 is 16 amino acids long. Here the CDR3 DNA reads TGTGCCAGCAGTTTAGGCGGGACTAGCGGACACAATGAGCAGTTCTTC. Translated: CASSLGGTSGHNEQFF.

This chain connects TRBV10-3 to TRBJ2-7, with D uncertain. Trimming pared 2 bases from V and 5 bases from J, leaving 10 bases between. This CDR3 has 13 residues. CDR1 is ENHRY, CDR2 SYGVKD, per germline. The CDR3 region has the DNA TGTGCCATCAGTGAGCCGAACGAGGACGAGCAGTACTTC. The encoded protein is CAISEPNEDEQYF.

This chain joins TRBV6-5 and TRBJ1-1; possible D gene TRBD1, 5 bases. This CDR3 comprises 14 residues. V was cut by 2 bases and J by 5 bases, with 12 bases left in between. Germline assignment: CDR1 MNHEY and CDR2 SVGAGI. The DNA of the CDR3 is TGTGCCAGCAGTTACCAGGGAAGTGGAACTGAAGCTTTCTTT. It translates to CASSYQGSGTEAFF.

V gene TRBV5-5 combines with J gene TRBJ1-1; tentative D call: TRBD1 (6 bases). The CDR3 length is 14 residues. Germline V lookup: CDR1 SGHKS, CDR2 YYEKEE (reference sequence). Trimming cost V 0 bases and J 5 bases, with 11 bases left between them. In DNA form, the CDR3 reads TGTGCCAGCAGCTTGGCAGGGGAGAGGACTGAAGCTTTCTTT. Translating it yields CASSLAGERTEAFF.

The chain combines TRBV29-1 with TRBJ2-1; the match to TRBD2 covers 12 bases. V lost 4 bases, J lost 4 bases, and 5 bases stayed unmatched. The CDR3 is made up of 15 amino acids. The V gene's germline CDR1 is SQVTM and CDR2 ANQGSEA. As DNA, the CDR3 is TGCAGCGTTGGGACTAGCGGGATAGGGTACAATGAGCAGTTCTTC. Its translation: CSVGTSGIGYNEQFF.

The chain combines TRBV4-2 with TRBJ1-6, with D perhaps TRBD1 (6 bases). The V end was cut by 0 bases, the J end by 5 bases, with 8 bases between. Germline loops: CDR1 LGHNA, CDR2 YNFKEQ. The CDR3 loop spans 15 amino acids. The CDR3 spells CASSQDPGDNSPLHF. CDR3 DNA: TGTGCCAGCAGCCAAGATCCAGGGGATAATTCACCCCTCCACTTT.

As concerns this clone: One junction end disagrees with the germline gene, perhaps due to a read error. The CDR3: CASSSGKKLAGSSNEQFF. In DNA form, the CDR3 reads TGTGCCAGCAGCTCCGGAAAAAAACTAGCGGGGTCCTCCAATGAGCAGTTCTTC. This chain joins TRBV5-6 and TRBJ2-1, with 10 bases matching TRBD2. Germline V gives CDR1 SGHDT, CDR2 YYEEEE. There are 18 residues in the CDR3.

V gene TRBV19 combines with J gene TRBJ1-3; D not certain. Trimming pared 3 bases from V and 0 bases from J, leaving 15 bases between. Germline V lookup: CDR1 LNHDA, CDR2 SQIVND (reference sequence). The CDR3 has 17 amino acids. CDR3 coding DNA: TGTGCCAGTAGTATCGTTTTTGGGCGCCTCTCTGGAAACACCATATATTTT. This sequence encodes CASSIVFGRLSGNTIYF.

The CDR3 DNA reads as TGTGCCAGCAGCCGGGCGGGGATGAACACTGAAGCTTTCTTT. Translated: CASSRAGMNTEAFF. This rearrangement joins TRBV7-9 to TRBJ1-1; no definite D call. Between the trimmed V and J ends, which lost 5 bases and 0 bases, there was a span of 10 bases. CDR3 length: 14 amino acids. CDR1 SEHNR and CDR2 FQNEAQ come from the germline V gene (reference sequence).

The J gene is TRBJ1-6, the V gene TRBV10-3; TRBD1 agrees at 9 bases. Trimming at V came to 6 bases and at J to 10 bases, leaving 7 bases not matched to a gene. Germline CDR1 reads ENHRY; CDR2 reads SYGVKD. The CDR3 length is 14 residues. CDR3 amino acids: CAIRGGQGGSPLHF. The CDR3 DNA sequence: TGTGCCATCAGGGGGGGACAGGGAGGATCACCCCTCCACTTT.

V gene TRBV5-1 combines with J gene TRBJ2-7, with 12 bases lining up with TRBD2. The CDR3 loop spans 14 amino acids. The junction had 2 bases not matched to a gene; V was cut back by 4 bases and J by 3 bases. Germline-derived CDR1 and CDR2 are SGHRS and YFSETQ. CDR3 DNA sequence: TGCGCCAGCAGCCCGGGACTAGCGGGCTACGAGCAGTACTTC. It yields the protein CASSPGLAGYEQYF.

V is TRBV6-5 and J is TRBJ1-4; D ambiguous. The CDR3 spans 15 residues. Trimming took off 5 bases at V and 0 bases at J, with 10 bases between the two ends. Germline V gene data show CDR1 as MNHEY and CDR2 as SVGAGI. DNA of the CDR3: TGTGCCAGCAGTCGACACCGTGCAACTAATGAAAAACTGTTTTTT. As protein: CASSRHRATNEKLFF.

This rearrangement joins TRBV28 to TRBJ1-1; TRBD1 is a possible D gene (6 bases). Germline loops: CDR1 MDHEN, CDR2 SYDVKM. The CDR3 extends over 11 amino acids. V was pared by 5 bases and J by 11 bases, with 12 bases between. The CDR3 DNA reads TGTGCCAGCAGTCCCCGGGACAAGGCTTTCTTT. It yields the protein CASSPRDKAFF. Variable domain in full (rest from reference TRBV28 and TRBJ1-1): DVKVTQSSRYLVKRTGEKVFLECVQDMDHENMFWYRQDPGLGLRLIYFSYDVKMKEKGDIPEGYSVSREKKERFSLILESASTNQTSMYLCASSPRDKAFFGQGTRLTVV.